The next 32 T cell receptor beta chains were all read from a single sample in a study of siplizumab effects on memory and regulatory T cells. Data came from immunoSEQ multiplex PCR; TCRdb stores just in-frame clones and leaves some out. The sample contains around 2,900 clones, around 64% of which appear only once. The sequencing input was TEMRA CD8+ T cells sorted from blood. The subset denotes: unstimulated CD8+ CD45RA+ effector memory T cells. All receptors derive from a human donor in good health.

Within the sample, this clone is medium-sized. The chain joins TRBV7-3 to TRBJ1-1, with TRBD1 as a possible D gene (5 bases). Germline V gene data show CDR1 as SGHTA and CDR2 as FQGTGA. Between the trimmed V and J ends, which lost 2 bases and 1 base, there was a span of 8 bases. The CDR3 sequence is 14 residues long. CDR3 region: CASSLHQGNTEAFF. As DNA, the CDR3 is TGTGCCAGCAGCTTACACCAGGGGAACACTGAAGCTTTCTTT.

The chain combines TRBV10-1 with TRBJ2-3, with 8 bases identical to TRBD2. Germline V gene lookup returns CDR1 WNHNN and CDR2 SYGVQD (reference sequence). Trimming at V came to 3 bases and at J to 0 bases, leaving 11 bases not matched to a gene. The CDR3 is 18 amino acids. This chain's CDR3 is CASSERSGRSTSTDTQYF. CDR3 nucleotides: TGCGCCAGCAGTGAAAGAAGCGGGAGATCCACTAGCACAGATACGCAGTATTTT.

The CDR3 DNA is TGTGCCAGCGGGACAGATTCCCTCAGCCAGTACTTC. Residues: CASGTDSLSQYF. V and J are TRBV6-5 and TRBJ2-7; 7 positions agree with TRBD1. The CDR3 is made up of 12 amino acids. Trimming at V came to 8 bases and at J to 10 bases, leaving 11 bases not matched to a gene. Germline CDR1 is MNHEY and CDR2 is SVGAGI.

The chain recombines TRBV11-3 with TRBJ1-2; tentatively, D is TRBD1 (6 bases). CDR3 size: 13 residues. In germline, CDR1 is SGHNT, CDR2 YENEEA. The V end lost 2 bases, the J end lost 4 bases, and 8 bases lay between the germline ends. The CDR3 loop reads CASSLTGPYGYTF. The DNA for the CDR3 is TGTGCCAGCAGCTTAACAGGGCCCTATGGCTACACCTTC.

This chain joins TRBV6-4 and TRBJ2-7, with D hard to call. Germline V gene data show CDR1 as MRHNA and CDR2 as SNTAGT. This CDR3 has 17 residues. The germline V and J ends were trimmed by 5 bases and 2 bases, with 22 bases remaining between them. The CDR3 region is CASSPSILTEYTYEQYF. DNA for the CDR3: TGTGCCAGCAGTCCCTCCATTTTGACCGAGTATACCTACGAGCAGTACTTC.

The chain recombines TRBV7-9 with TRBJ2-7, with TRBD1 identical over 9 bases. This CDR3 has 16 residues. Germline V gives CDR1 SEHNR, CDR2 FQNEAQ (reference sequence). Trimming cost V 5 bases and J 1 base; bases outside gene matches: 9. CDR3 bases: TGTGCCAGCAGCCTGACTTCCGGGACAGGGTCCTACGAGCAGTACTTC. Translated: CASSLTSGTGSYEQYF.

The V gene is TRBV7-6, the J gene TRBJ2-7, with TRBD2 identical over 7 bases. Trimming at V came to 3 bases and at J to 2 bases, leaving 4 bases not matched to a gene. CDR1 and CDR2 from the germline V gene are SGHVS and FNYEAQ. This CDR3 contains 14 residues. Here the CDR3 DNA reads TGTGCCAGCAGCTTCCCCGGGAGGCCCTACGAGCAGTACTTC. Translating it yields CASSFPGRPYEQYF.

This clone is classed as medium-sized. The chain couples TRBV30 to TRBJ1-1; D may be TRBD1 (6 bases). CDR1 and CDR2 from the germline V gene are GTSNPN and SVGIG (reference sequence). This CDR3 region has 16 residues. V was cut by 4 bases and J by 2 bases, with 20 bases left in between. CDR3 coding DNA: TGTGCCTGGAAGGATGCAGGGGAATCCCTCAACACTGAAGCTTTCTTT. Amino acids: CAWKDAGESLNTEAFF.

This chain connects TRBV7-9 to TRBJ2-5, with D unresolved. Trimming took off 1 base at V and 5 bases at J, with 17 bases between the two ends. Germline V gene data show CDR1 as SEHNR and CDR2 as FQNEAQ (reference sequence). The CDR3 spans 16 residues. As DNA, the CDR3 is TGTGCCAGCAGCTTAGTAGTCCCTCCGGGCCGGGAGACCCAGTACTTC. Protein product: CASSLVVPPGRETQYF. The full variable domain, completed using reference TRBV7-9 and TRBJ2-5, is DTGVSQNPRHKITKRGQNVTFRCDPISEHNRLYWYRQTLGQGPEFLTYFQNEAQLEKSRLLSDRFSAERPKGSFSTLEIQRTEQGDSAMYLCASSLVVPPGRETQYFGPGTRLLVL.

This chain connects TRBV7-3 to TRBJ1-2; 7 bases map to TRBD1. There are 15 residues in the CDR3. Per the germline V gene, CDR1 is SGHTA and CDR2 is FQGTGA. V gave up 4 bases and J gave up 5 bases; unmatched junction bases: 10. Here the CDR3 DNA reads TGTGCCAGCAGCTACAGCGCCGGGACAGCTTATGGCTACACCTTC. Translation: CASSYSAGTAYGYTF.

Sample share makes this clone medium-sized (0.01 to 0.1%). The rearrangement links TRBV5-5 to TRBJ1-2, with no clear D. Germline CDR1 is SGHKS and CDR2 is YYEKEE (reference sequence). The V gene lost 0 bases and the J gene lost 5 bases, with 5 bases spanning the gap. The CDR3 loop spans 12 amino acids. In nucleotides, the CDR3 is TGTGCCAGCAGCTTGGTCGGATATGGCTACACCTTC. Its protein product is CASSLVGYGYTF.

The chain recombines TRBV15 with TRBJ1-6, with no clear D. V was trimmed by 8 bases and J by 8 bases, leaving 16 bases between them. Germline CDR1 reads LNHNV; CDR2 reads YYDKDF (reference sequence). The CDR3 extends over 14 amino acids. This CDR3 is CATHPAGVDSPLHF. The CDR3 nucleotides are TGTGCCACCCACCCGGCCGGGGTGGATTCACCCCTCCACTTT. The variable domain in full, with the rest retrieved from reference TRBV15 and TRBJ1-6, is DAMVIQNPRYQVTQFGKPVTLSCSQTLNHNVMYWYQQKSSQAPKLLFHYYDKDFNNEADTPDNFQSRRPNTSFCFLDIRSPGLGDTAMYLCATHPAGVDSPLHFGNGTRLTVT.

This sequence joins TRBV7-9 and TRBJ1-5; the D is unclear. Germline CDR1 SEHNR, CDR2 FQNEAQ (reference sequence). The CDR3 has 14 amino acids. Trimming took 5 bases from V and 1 from J, leaving 9 bases between them. CDR3 in amino acids: CASSGERSNQPQHF. The CDR3 DNA reads TGTGCCAGCAGCGGAGAACGAAGCAATCAGCCCCAGCATTTT.

The chain combines TRBV7-2 with TRBJ2-1; 14 bases align to TRBD2. Germline V lookup: CDR1 SGHTA, CDR2 FQGNSA. This CDR3 spans 17 amino acids. Losses at the gene ends were 5 bases for V and 3 bases for J; bases not matched to a gene: 6. CDR3 loop: CASSERTSGRLYNEQFF. The CDR3, as DNA: TGTGCCAGCAGCGAACGGACTAGCGGGAGGCTCTACAATGAGCAGTTCTTC. The complete variable domain, with remaining parts taken from reference TRBV7-2 and TRBJ2-1, reads GAGVSQSPSNKVTEKGKDVELRCDPISGHTALYWYRQSLGQGLEFLIYFQGNSAPDKSGLPSDRFSAERTGGSVSTLTIQRTQQEDSAVYLCASSERTSGRLYNEQFFGPGTRLTVL.

The chain recombines TRBV6-5 with TRBJ1-2; D unresolved. Per the germline V gene, CDR1 is MNHEY and CDR2 is SVGAGI. The CDR3 sequence is 15 residues long. Trimming removed 0 bases from V and 2 bases from J, with 10 bases in between. The CDR3 spells CASSYSKEGNYGYTF. The DNA of the CDR3 is TGTGCCAGCAGTTACTCGAAGGAAGGGAACTATGGCTACACCTTC.

This clone came up a few times. J is TRBJ2-7 and V is TRBV7-2; possible D gene TRBD1, 6 bases. Germline values: CDR1 SGHTA, CDR2 FQGNSA. CDR3 length equals 15 residues. The V and J ends lost 3 bases and 3 bases respectively, with 15 bases between them. The CDR3, as DNA: TGTGCCAGCAGCTTGTTCCCGGGACATATCTACGAGCAGTACTTC. This sequence encodes CASSLFPGHIYEQYF.

This clone was counted between two and nine times. CDR3 region: CASSLAGTGGPGGYTF. CDR3 DNA sequence: TGCGCCAGCAGCTTGGCTGGGACAGGGGGGCCGGGTGGCTACACCTTC. The chain uses TRBV5-1 and TRBJ1-2; 11 nucleotides agree with TRBD1. V shed 0 bases and J 7 bases; nucleotides not matched to a gene: 8. Germline V gives CDR1 SGHRS, CDR2 YFSETQ. CDR3 size: 16 residues. The whole variable domain, remainder taken from reference TRBV5-1 and TRBJ1-2, is KAGVTQTPRYLIKTRGQQVTLSCSPISGHRSVSWYQQTPGQGLQFLFEYFSETQRNKGNFPGRFSGRQFSNSRSEMNVSTLELGDSALYLCASSLAGTGGPGGYTFGSGTRLTVV.

The chain employs TRBV9 and TRBJ2-1, with 11 nucleotides matching TRBD2. The CDR3 is 15 amino acids. Germline assignment: CDR1 SGDLS and CDR2 YYNGEE. V gave up 4 bases and J gave up 6 bases; unmatched junction bases: 6. CDR3: CASSILAGVPNEQFF. CDR3 bases: TGTGCCAGCAGCATACTAGCGGGAGTCCCCAATGAGCAGTTCTTC.

The V call is TRBV6-6, the J call TRBJ2-7; D may be TRBD1 or TRBD2 (6 bases each). Trimming shortened V by 6 bases and J by 1 base, and 19 bases separated the two germline ends. Per the germline V gene, CDR1 is MNHNY and CDR2 is SVGAGI (reference sequence). The CDR3 contains 16 residues. The DNA for the CDR3 is TGTGCCAGCAGCCAGGGGATTCGGGGGCGATCCTACGAGCAGTACTTC. It yields the protein CASSQGIRGRSYEQYF.

By share, this clone ranks as medium-sized. J is TRBJ2-1 and V is TRBV25-1; D may be TRBD1 (5 bases). Between the trimmed V and J ends, which lost 6 bases and 4 bases, there was a span of 16 bases. The CDR3 is 15 residues long. Germline V lookup: CDR1 MGHDK, CDR2 SYGVNS. CDR3 nucleotides: TGTGCCAGCAGCGAACTCCCAGGGCCTTACAATGAGCAGTTCTTC. Protein sequence: CASSELPGPYNEQFF. Looking up the rest from reference TRBV25-1 and TRBJ2-1 gives the full variable domain: EADIYQTPRYLVIGTGKKITLECSQTMGHDKMYWYQQDPGMELHLIHYSYGVNSTEKGDLSSESTVSRIRTEHFPLTLESARPSHTSQYLCASSELPGPYNEQFFGPGTRLTVL.

The rearrangement links TRBV2 to TRBJ1-2; D gene uncertain. Trimming cost V 2 bases and J 0 bases, with 10 bases left between them. Germline V CDR1 and CDR2: SNHLY, FYNNEI. The CDR3 extends over 15 amino acids. CDR3 DNA: TGTGCCAGCAGTGAACTGCCTAGGTCTAACTATGGCTACACCTTC. It yields the protein CASSELPRSNYGYTF.

This clone was observed a handful of times. The chain employs TRBV4-1 and TRBJ2-7; tentatively, D is TRBD1 or TRBD2 (5 bases each). The V gene's germline CDR1 is MGHRA and CDR2 YSYEKL. V lost 5 bases to trimming and J lost 2 bases, with 10 bases between them. The CDR3 consists of 13 residues. This CDR3 is CASSGGIAYEQYF. DNA for the CDR3: TGCGCCAGCAGCGGGGGTATAGCCTACGAGCAGTACTTC.

This chain uses TRBV7-1 with TRBJ2-3; D is uncertain. TRBV7-1 is classed as an ORF, of uncertain function. Trimming took 6 bases from V and 5 from J, leaving 9 bases between them. This CDR3 has 12 amino acids. CDR3 sequence: CASSPIEDTQYF. As DNA, the CDR3 is TGTGCCAGCAGTCCTATAGAAGATACGCAGTATTTT.

This clone is labeled as medium-sized (0.01 to 0.1%). The chain links TRBV10-3 to TRBJ1-5; TRBD1 is a possible D gene (5 bases). This CDR3 comprises 15 residues. CDR1 is ENHRY, CDR2 SYGVKD, per germline. Deletions cut 5 bases from V and 0 bases from J, with 11 bases between. The CDR3 DNA sequence: TGTGCCATCAGTAGGGACCGAGATAGCAATCAGCCCCAGCATTTT. Its translation: CAISRDRDSNQPQHF.

The chain carries TRBV7-3 and TRBJ2-4, with a tentative D call TRBD2 (6 bases). Between the trimmed V and J ends, which lost 2 bases and 0 bases, there was a span of 17 bases. Germline V gives CDR1 SGHTA, CDR2 FQGTGA. The CDR3 has 18 amino acids. CDR3 region: CASSLYPFGGTAKNIQYF. The CDR3 bases are TGTGCCAGCAGCTTATATCCTTTTGGGGGGACAGCCAAAAACATTCAGTACTTC.

The gene calls are TRBV5-1 and TRBJ2-5; TRBD2 might be the D (5 bases). The germline V and J ends were trimmed by 4 bases and 2 bases, with 18 bases remaining between them. Germline assignment: CDR1 SGHRS and CDR2 YFSETQ. The CDR3 runs 16 residues. CDR3 bases: TGCGCCAGCAGCCATAAAGCAGGAGGAATACAAGAGACCCAGTACTTC. This encodes CASSHKAGGIQETQYF.

The chain links TRBV30 to TRBJ1-5; D perhaps matches TRBD1 (6 bases). The germline CDR1 and CDR2 sequences are GTSNPN and SVGIG (reference sequence). The V end was cut by 3 bases, the J end by 0 bases, with 12 bases between. This CDR3 comprises 15 residues. CDR3 nucleotide sequence: TGTGCCTGGAGCCCGACAGGAAGTAGCAATCAGCCCCAGCATTTT. Protein: CAWSPTGSSNQPQHF.

The chain has TRBV11-2 and TRBJ2-1; 7 nucleotides agree with TRBD1. Germline lookup yields CDR1 SGHAT and CDR2 FQNNGV. This CDR3 region has 13 residues. V lost 6 bases, J lost 7 bases, and 6 bases stayed unmatched. The CDR3 loop reads CASRGRDSNEQFF. In DNA form, the CDR3 reads TGTGCCAGCAGAGGTCGGGACAGTAATGAGCAGTTCTTC.

The chain couples TRBV9 to TRBJ1-4, with 8 bases that match TRBD1. This CDR3 has 16 amino acids. V lost 1 base, J lost 3 bases, and 5 bases stayed unmatched. Germline values: CDR1 SGDLS, CDR2 YYNGEE. The CDR3 sequence: CASSVYPGQANEKLFF. CDR3 DNA: TGTGCCAGCAGCGTATATCCGGGACAGGCTAATGAAAAACTGTTTTTT.

V and J are TRBV27 and TRBJ2-3; D perhaps matches TRBD2 (6 bases). Germline V CDR1 and CDR2: MNHEY, SMNVEV (reference sequence). Trimming took off 0 bases at V and 0 bases at J, with 28 bases between the two ends. This CDR3 spans 22 amino acids. This CDR3 reads CASSLSPRLATRGPGSTDTQYF. CDR3 sequence (DNA): TGTGCCAGCAGTTTATCCCCTCGACTCGCTACGCGGGGACCAGGGAGCACAGATACGCAGTATTTT.

Judged by abundance, this clone is medium-sized. This chain connects TRBV27 to TRBJ1-2, with 7 bases matching TRBD1. Germline V CDR1 and CDR2: MNHEY, SMNVEV (reference sequence). V dropped 3 bases and J dropped 3; count of bases not matched to a gene: 10. CDR3 length equals 16 residues. The CDR3 DNA is TGTGCCAGCAGTTTTGGTTACGGCCAGGGGGACTATGGCTACACCTTC. It yields the protein CASSFGYGQGDYGYTF.

The chain is built from TRBV5-3 and TRBJ1-2, with TRBD1 identical over 7 bases. TRBV5-3 is known as an ORF, though its function is uncertain. The CDR3 is 20 residues long. The ends lost 0 bases at V and 5 bases at J; junction bases unmatched: 22. This CDR3 is CARSLDLRGRGARRTYGYTF. Written as DNA, the CDR3 is TGTGCCAGAAGCTTGGATCTTAGGGGGCGAGGGGCCCGCCGAACGTATGGCTACACCTTC.